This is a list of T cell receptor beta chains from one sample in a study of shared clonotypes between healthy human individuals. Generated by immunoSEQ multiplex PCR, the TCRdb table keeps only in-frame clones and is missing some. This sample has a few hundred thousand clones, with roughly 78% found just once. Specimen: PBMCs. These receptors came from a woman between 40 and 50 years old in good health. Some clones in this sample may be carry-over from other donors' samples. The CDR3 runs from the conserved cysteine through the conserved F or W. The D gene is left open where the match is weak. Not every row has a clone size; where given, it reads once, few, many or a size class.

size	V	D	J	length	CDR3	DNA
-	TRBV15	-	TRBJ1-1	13	CATSRDYEGSAFF	TGTGCCACCAGCAGAGATTACGAGGGCTCGGCTTTCTTT
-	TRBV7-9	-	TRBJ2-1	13	CASSEMAYNEQFF	TGTGCCAGCAGTGAGATGGCCTACAATGAGCAGTTCTTC
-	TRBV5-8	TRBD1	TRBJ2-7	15	CASSLGTRGTIEQYF	TGTGCCAGCAGCTTGGGGACCAGGGGGACCATCGAGCAGTACTTC
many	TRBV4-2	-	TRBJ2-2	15	CASSASGQNTGELFF	TGTGCCAGCAGCGCATCAGGACAGAACACCGGGGAGCTGTTTTTT
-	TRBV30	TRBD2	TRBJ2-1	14	CAWSPGLASNEQFF	TGTGCCTGGAGCCCGGGACTAGCGTCTAATGAGCAGTTCTTC
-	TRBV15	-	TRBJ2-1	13	CATSRGGVDEQFF	TGTGCCACCAGCAGAGGGGGCGTGGATGAGCAGTTCTTC
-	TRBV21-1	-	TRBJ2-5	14	CASSLRGGQETQYF	TGTGCCAGCAGCCTACGTGGGGGCCAAGAGACCCAGTACTTC
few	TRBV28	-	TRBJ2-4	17	CASRKVRGPIAKNIQYF	TGTGCCAGCAGAAAAGTCAGGGGACCGATAGCCAAAAACATTCAGTACTTC
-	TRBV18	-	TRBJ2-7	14	CASSPRDGPYEQYF	TGTGCCAGCTCACCGAGGGACGGACCCTACGAGCAGTACTTC
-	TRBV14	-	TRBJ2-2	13	CASNIANTGELFF	TGTGCCAGCAATATCGCGAACACCGGGGAGCTGTTTTTT
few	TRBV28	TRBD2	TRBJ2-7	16	CASSPMGQREDYEQYF	TGTGCCAGCAGTCCAATGGGCCAGCGGGAGGACTACGAGCAGTACTTC
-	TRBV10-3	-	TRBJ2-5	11	CAISGGETQYF	TGTGCCATCAGTGGGGGGGAGACCCAGTACTTC
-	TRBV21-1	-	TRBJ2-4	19	CASSKKAGGSPLAKNIQYF	TGTGCCAGCAGCAAAAAGGCAGGGGGCTCCCCTTTAGCCAAAAACATTCAGTACTTC
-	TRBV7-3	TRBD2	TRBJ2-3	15	CASSPGLVDTDTQYF	TGTGCCAGCAGCCCAGGACTAGTCGATACAGATACGCAGTATTTT
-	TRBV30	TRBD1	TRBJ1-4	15	CAWSLLTGANEKLFF	TGTGCCTGGAGTTTACTAACAGGGGCTAATGAAAAACTGTTTTTT
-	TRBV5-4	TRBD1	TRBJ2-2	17	CASSTDRDRVNTGELFF	TGTGCCAGCAGCACGGACCGGGACAGAGTAAACACCGGGGAGCTGTTTTTT
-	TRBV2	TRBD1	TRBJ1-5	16	CASSGGTGGLHQPQHF	TGTGCCAGCAGTGGGGGGACAGGGGGACTTCATCAGCCCCAGCATTTT
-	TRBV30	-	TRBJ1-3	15	CAWSYGGGSGNTIYF	TGTGCCTGGAGTTACGGCGGCGGCTCTGGAAACACCATATATTTT
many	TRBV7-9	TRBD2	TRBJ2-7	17	CASSLVSLAGTSYEQYF	TGTGCCAGCAGCTTAGTTTCGCTAGCGGGAACCTCCTACGAGCAGTACTTC
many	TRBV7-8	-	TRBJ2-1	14	CASSLGESHNEQFF	TGTGCCAGCAGCTTGGGGGAATCTCACAATGAGCAGTTCTTC
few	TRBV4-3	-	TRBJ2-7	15	CASSPGLGESYEQYF	TGCGCCAGCAGCCCTGGTTTAGGGGAGAGCTACGAGCAGTACTTC
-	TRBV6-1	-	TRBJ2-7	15	CASSELTGSSYEQYF	TGTGCCAGCAGTGAATTGACAGGCAGCTCCTACGAGCAGTACTTC
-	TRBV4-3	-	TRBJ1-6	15	CASSQGPGLGSPLHF	TGCGCCAGCAGCCAAGGGCCGGGGTTAGGATCACCCCTCCACTTT
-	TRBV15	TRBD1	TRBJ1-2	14	CATSRDRAGYGYTF	TGTGCCACCAGCAGGGACAGGGCGGGCTATGGCTACACCTTC
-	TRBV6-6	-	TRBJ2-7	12	CASRGWVYEQYF	TGTGCCAGCAGGGGTTGGGTGTACGAGCAGTACTTC
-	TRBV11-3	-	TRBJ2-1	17	CASSPNPGRIKYNEQFF	TGTGCCAGCAGCCCTAACCCGGGACGGATAAAATACAATGAGCAGTTCTTC
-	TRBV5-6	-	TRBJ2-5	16	CASSLVVDQNRETQYF	TGTGCCAGCAGCTTGGTCGTTGACCAGAATCGTGAGACCCAGTACTTC
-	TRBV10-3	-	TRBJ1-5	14	CASRRELSNQPQHF	TGTGCCAGCCGTAGGGAATTGAGCAATCAGCCCCAGCATTTT
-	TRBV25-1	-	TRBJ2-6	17	CASSDGTVGSGANVLTF	TGTGCCAGCAGTGACGGTACCGTCGGGTCTGGGGCCAACGTCCTGACTTTC
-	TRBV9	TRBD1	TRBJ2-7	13	CASSRTGEDEQYF	TGTGCCAGCAGTCGGACAGGGGAAGACGAGCAGTACTTC
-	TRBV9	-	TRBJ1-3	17	CASSAWFAGLSGNTIYF	TGTGCCAGCAGCGCCTGGTTTGCGGGGCTCTCTGGAAACACCATATATTTT
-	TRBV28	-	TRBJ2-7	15	CASSLAAGVTLEQYF	TGTGCCAGCAGTTTAGCTGCCGGGGTCACCTTGGAGCAGTACTTC
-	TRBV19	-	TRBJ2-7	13	CASSTDPPNEQYF	TGTGCCAGTAGTACGGACCCACCGAACGAGCAGTACTTC
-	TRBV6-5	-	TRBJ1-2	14	CASSSWKANYGYTF	TGTGCCAGCAGTTCCTGGAAAGCTAACTATGGCTACACCTTC
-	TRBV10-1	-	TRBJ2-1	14	CASSETSSYNEQFF	TGCGCCAGCAGTGAAACAAGCTCCTACAATGAGCAGTTCTTC
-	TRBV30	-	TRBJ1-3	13	CAWGPDSGNTIYF	TGTGCCTGGGGGCCCGACTCTGGAAACACCATATATTTT
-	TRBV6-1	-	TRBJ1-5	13	CASSDPPLQPQHF	TGTGCCAGCAGTGACCCTCCACTCCAGCCCCAGCATTTT
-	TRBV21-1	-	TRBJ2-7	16	CASNLGRASFIDEQYF	TGTGCCAGCAATCTCGGGAGGGCTTCATTTATAGACGAGCAGTACTTC
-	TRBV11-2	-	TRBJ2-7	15	CASSLAAGTYYEQYF	TGTGCCAGCAGCTTAGCCGCCGGGACTTACTACGAGCAGTACTTC
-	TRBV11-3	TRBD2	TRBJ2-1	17	CASSLAPTSGTYNEQFF	TGTGCCAGCAGCTTAGCTCCGACTAGCGGGACCTACAATGAGCAGTTCTTC
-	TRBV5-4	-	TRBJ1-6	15	CASSLDRQNNSPLHF	TGTGCCAGCAGCTTGGACAGGCAAAATAATTCACCCCTCCACTTT
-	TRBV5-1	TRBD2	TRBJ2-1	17	CASSFPIAGTGIYEQFF	TGCGCCAGCAGCTTCCCAATAGCGGGAACAGGGATCTATGAGCAGTTCTTC
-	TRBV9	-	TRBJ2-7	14	CASSVSPGTGSPEF	TGTGCCAGCAGCGTAAGCCCAGGGACGGGCTCCCCTGAGTTC
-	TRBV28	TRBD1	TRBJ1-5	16	CASSLRQGESNQPQHF	TGTGCCAGCAGTTTGAGACAGGGGGAAAGCAATCAGCCCCAGCATTTT
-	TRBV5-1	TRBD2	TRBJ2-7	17	CASSVRSQFTGGYEQYF	TGCGCCAGCAGCGTGAGGAGTCAGTTTACGGGAGGCTACGAGCAGTACTTC
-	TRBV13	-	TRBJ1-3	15	CASSLVPPAENTIYF	TGTGCCAGCAGCTTAGTCCCACCCGCGGAAAACACCATATATTTT
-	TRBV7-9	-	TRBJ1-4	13	CASSLAGDGKLFF	TGTGCCAGCAGCTTAGCCGGGGATGGGAAACTGTTTTTT